These 9 T cell receptor beta chains share one sample of origin, sequenced in a study of vaccination and CD4 T cells after COVID-19 (dated by TCRdb to between 2020 and 2023). Library preparation employed PCR. Sequencing was performed on an Illumina iSeq 100. At the Johns Hopkins FTIC core, DNA from the cultured CD4+ T cells underwent TCR sequencing with the Oncomine TCR Beta short-read assay. Using fastp at Q25 and MiXCR, TCRdb reprocessed the public reads and kept productive beta chains. Merged by CDR3 protein, the rows form single entries marked with the most common genes and DNA. For this sample there are 3,000 to 3,500 distinct CDR3 sequences; 20% to 30% appear just once. Under 30% of the sample is held by the ten biggest clonotypes. The antigens for these receptors are not known. Sample treatment or condition, as interpreted from the label and publication: approximately 9-day PBMC culture with coronavirus spike peptide pools or control peptides (ViraFEST assay). CD4+ T cells from unexposed donors were collected before the COVID-19 pandemic (2011-2018).

Sequencing input: CD4+ T cells from blood, cultured in vitro. The receptors were sampled from a human donor in good health.

The CDR3 coding sequence is TGTGCCAGCAGTGAAGAGATCGGGGTTGGTGGCTACACCTTC. Translation: CASSEEIGVGGYTF. The rearrangement uses TRBV2 and TRBJ1-2; D gene ambiguous. Looked up from germline, CDR1 is SNHLY and CDR2 is FYNNEI. CDR3 length: 14 amino acids. V was trimmed by 1 base and J by 7 bases, leaving 13 bases between them.

This clonotype was seen more than once but under ten times. The CDR3 DNA follows: TGTGCCAGCAGCTGGGAGTGGTCGGGCTACACCTTC. Amino acid sequence: CASSWEWSGYTF. The rearrangement joins TRBV7-8 to TRBJ1-2, with D unclear. V was trimmed by 4 bases and J by 8 bases, leaving 11 bases between them. The V gene's germline CDR1 is SGHVS and CDR2 FQNEAQ. The CDR3 has 12 amino acids.

This clonotype was counted only a few times. CDR3 protein: CSASGKRDEQFF. CDR3 nucleotide sequence: TGCAGTGCTAGCGGCAAAAGGGATGAGCAGTTCTTC. The chain links TRBV20-1 to TRBJ2-1, with D hard to call. V gave up 3 bases and J gave up 8 bases, with 11 bases separating them. CDR1 is DFQATT, CDR2 SNEGSKA, per germline (reference sequence). This CDR3 has 12 residues.

This clonotype was counted between two and nine times. The chain combines TRBV20-1 with TRBJ2-7, with 9 bases lining up with TRBD2. This CDR3 has 14 residues. The germline CDR1 and CDR2 sequences are DFQATT and SNEGSKA (reference sequence). CDR3 DNA: TGCAGCGTAAGAAGCGGGGGGAGCTCCTACGAGCAGTACTTC. Protein: CSVRSGGSSYEQYF.

This clonotype has just a few counts. DNA for the CDR3: TGTGCCAGCAGCTTACTGGGGCAGGGCAATGAGCAGTTCTTC. Protein: CASSLLGQGNEQFF. The rearrangement joins TRBV7-8 to TRBJ2-1; a weak D match, TRBD1 (5 bases). V gave up 2 bases and J gave up 6 bases, with 11 bases separating them. The CDR3 spans 14 residues. CDR1 is SGHVS and CDR2 is FQNEAQ in the germline V gene.

This clonotype has just a few counts. The chain links TRBV11-3 to TRBJ2-5; D gene uncertain. V lost 5 bases, J lost 4 bases, and 11 bases lay in between. The V gene's germline CDR1 is SGHNT and CDR2 YENEEA. This CDR3 is 13 amino acids long. The CDR3 here is CASSRRLGETQYF. CDR3 DNA: TGTGCCAGCAGCCGGCGGCTGGGAGAGACCCAGTACTTC. Supplemented by reference TRBV11-3 and TRBJ2-5, the full variable domain reads EAGVVQSPRYKIIEKKQPVAFWCNPISGHNTLYWYLQNLGQGPELLIRYENEEAVDDSQLPKDRFSAERLKGVDSTLKIQPAELGDSAVYLCASSRRLGETQYFGPGTRLLVL.

This clonotype has more than one count but fewer than ten. The V and J genes are TRBV19 and TRBJ2-7; TRBD1 matches at 12 bases. CDR1 LNHDA and CDR2 SQIVND come from the germline V gene (reference sequence). The CDR3 length is 17 residues. The J segment lost 3 bases and the V segment lost 4 bases, leaving 10 bases of the junction unmatched. The CDR3 coding sequence is TGTGCCAGTAGTAATGGGGGCCGGGACAGGGGGCTCTACGAGCAGTACTTC. Translation gives CASSNGGRDRGLYEQYF.

The J gene is TRBJ1-2, the V gene TRBV29-1; tentatively, D is TRBD1 (6 bases). Germline loops: CDR1 SQVTM, CDR2 ANQGSEA. The CDR3 runs 14 residues. Trimming left V 5 bases short and J 10 bases short, with 23 bases between. CDR3 protein: CSVSARGMAGDYTF. The CDR3 bases are TGCAGCGTTTCTGCCAGGGGAATGGCTGGTGACTACACCTTC.

The CDR3 sequence: CSVGTSGSPRSYEQYF. CDR3 sequence (DNA): TGCAGTGTTGGGACTAGCGGGAGCCCCCGCTCCTACGAGCAGTACTTC. The V call is TRBV20-1, the J call TRBJ2-7; 14 bases are a match to TRBD2. V lost 7 bases, J lost 0 bases, and 8 bases stayed unmatched. The CDR3 covers 16 residues. Germline V gives CDR1 DFQATT, CDR2 SNEGSKA (reference sequence).